This T cell receptor beta chain derives from a study of regulatory T cells in long-lasting Graves disease. Study-wide results and limits: The study found persistent patients shared more public clonotypes (approximately 2,700) than new patients (over 900).

Concerning this clonotype itself: Its antigen remains unidentified.

Time point denoted: persistent/refractory GD, antithyroid drugs over 5 years with positive TRAb. RNA isolated from PBMCs was used to make the TCR library. Researchers made TCR beta libraries by using iRepertoire HTBI primers and running Arm-PCR on CDR3 regions. TCRdb re-called the multiplex PCR reads with MiXCR, one entry per CDR3 protein. The data show 500,000 to 800,000 distinct CDR3 sequences, 30% seen once. The CDR3 covers 17 residues. The V gene's germline CDR1 is LNHNV and CDR2 YYDKDF (reference sequence). V lost 0 bases to trimming and J lost 0 bases, with 14 bases between them. The receptor comes from a female donor with Graves disease. The rearrangement joins TRBV15 to TRBJ1-1; D is ambiguous. The source material was peripheral blood mononuclear cells (PBMCs), sampled when the disease was refractory, from a patient treated with antithyroid drugs. The CDR3 reads CATSRDNGNYMNTEAFF. CDR3 in DNA: TGTGCCACCAGCAGAGATAACGGCAATTACATGAACACTGAAGCTTTCTTT.